This T cell receptor beta chain was sequenced during a study of neurological immune-mediated disorders. Germline V gene sequence: CDR1 SGHAT, CDR2 FQDESV (reference sequence). The ends were cut back, 1 base at V and 2 bases at J, with 6 bases in the middle. This CDR3 is 13 amino acids long. TCRdb ran MiXCR on the 5' RACE reads and lists one entry per CDR3 protein. The top ten clones hold more than 20% of a sample with approximately 31,000 distinct CDR3 sequences, around 4.5% of them seen once. This clonotype was counted ten times or more. The antigen remains unidentified. Study findings and constraints: Private repertoires in all groups were suggested by the absence of shared CDR3 amino acid sequences among expanded clones across subjects. The level of TCR clonal expansion was highest in patients with HTLV-1-associated myelopathy and lowest in multiple sclerosis, where it fell below the level seen in healthy controls.

The sample was PBMCs. The source is a young man in good health. The J gene is TRBJ2-7, the V gene TRBV11-1, with unresolved D. The CDR3 coding sequence is TGTGCCAGCAGCTTAGGACCTCCCTACGAGCAGTACTTC. This translates into CASSLGPPYEQYF.